The sequence of this T cell receptor (beta chain) was determined in a study of blood T cell repertoires in COVID-19. As for the study in general: PBMCs, B-cell-depleted T cells, or T cells were the source of the cDNA or gDNA that made up the material.

In the original analysis: How many nucleated cells were present was estimated from reference gene primer amplification. This table comes from immunoSEQ multiplex PCR, and its TCRdb copy is limited to in-frame clones, with some not included. That table is the source of V, J and clone size, and D and trimming were worked out from the DNA. The table lists fewer than 85,000 clones, more than 60% of them singletons. The junction had 2 bases not matched to a gene; V was cut back by 6 bases and J by 2 bases. This CDR3 has 14 residues. Germline values: CDR1 LNHDA, CDR2 SQIVND (reference sequence). Sequencing was carried out using peripheral blood. The chain has TRBV19 and TRBJ1-2, with 11 bases identical to TRBD1. The clonotype comes from a woman aged 80 or over with active or convalescent COVID-19. The CDR3 protein is CASRWDRGNYGYTF. The CDR3 region has the DNA TGTGCCAGTAGGTGGGACAGGGGGAACTATGGCTACACCTTC.